The 3 T cell receptor beta chains presented below share a single source sample, sequenced in a study of blood T cell repertoires in COVID-19 (dated by TCRdb to the early 2020s). Library prep was done by the immunoSEQ multiplex PCR assay. This immuneACCESS table, as held by TCRdb, lists in-frame sequences with V and J called but not all clones. Of the missing ones, under half trace to an unresolved V gene in checked studies; the others have no known cause. This sample holds 70,000 to 95,000 clones; 85% to 95% were observed only once. In total, the top ten clones hold just under 4% of the sample. Sequenced sample: peripheral blood. Source of these receptors: a woman in her fifties or sixties in a cohort sampled during active COVID-19.

This clone was observed a handful of times. The chain joins TRBV4-1 to TRBJ2-1, with TRBD2 matching 8 bases. CDR3 length: 21 amino acids. Germline CDR1 and CDR2: MGHRA and YSYEKL. V shed 0 bases, J shed 4 bases, and the junction held 20 bases outside the gene matches. CDR3 region: CASSQDRHLGVSGRDYNEQFF. CDR3 DNA sequence: TGCGCCAGCAGCCAAGATCGCCACTTGGGGGTAAGCGGGAGAGATTACAATGAGCAGTTCTTC.

This rearrangement joins TRBV6-6 to TRBJ1-1; 12 bases fit TRBD1. The V gene end was trimmed by 6 bases and the J gene end by 6 bases; junction bases not matched to a gene: 5. The CDR3 is 14 amino acids. CDR1 MNHNY and CDR2 SVGAGI come from the germline V gene (reference sequence). Here the CDR3 DNA reads TGTGCCAGCAGCTGGGACAGGGGGCTCGCTGAAGCTTTCTTT. Protein sequence: CASSWDRGLAEAFF.

A note on this clone: A read error may produce the germline difference seen at one junction end. The V and J genes are TRBV7-2 and TRBJ1-1; D perhaps matches TRBD1 (6 bases). Germline V gene lookup returns CDR1 SGHTA and CDR2 FQGNSA. The CDR3 consists of 14 residues. The CDR3 DNA sequence: TGTGCCAGCAGCGACCGGCGGGGGGCGACGGGGTTTATCTTT. Translating gives CASSDRRGATGFIF.